Presented here are 12 T cell receptor beta chains from one specimen sequenced in a study of Ad26.COV2.S vaccination and SARS-CoV-2 variants. This sample's treatment: roughly 18 received Ad26.COV2.S at low or high dose, single or two shots; roughly 5 received placebo; per-sample allocation not given. Day 63 after the first injection of vaccine or placebo was the sampling time. TCRdb's copy holds only in-frame clones and misses some; the assay was immunoSEQ multiplex PCR. The repertoire holds about 480,000 clones, with roughly 89% as singletons. Source: peripheral blood, taken in a trial of Ad26.COV2.S vaccine versus placebo. The receptors stem from a person between 18 and 65 years old who received the Ad26.COV2.S COVID-19 vaccine or a placebo.

The V gene is TRBV6-6, the J gene TRBJ2-1; 7 nucleotides agree with TRBD2. The germline V gene has CDR1 MNHNY and CDR2 SVGAGI (reference sequence). The CDR3 loop spans 16 amino acids. V trimming: 5 bases; J trimming: 6 bases; junction bases outside the gene matches: 13. The CDR3 here is CASSRLSSGPLNEQFF. In nucleotides, the CDR3 is TGTGCCAGCAGTCGCCTCTCTAGCGGACCCCTCAATGAGCAGTTCTTC.

This clone came up a few times. The V and J genes are TRBV5-1 and TRBJ2-5; D is undetermined. The CDR3 is 14 residues long. The germline gives CDR1 SGHRS, CDR2 YFSETQ. Trimming cost V 1 base and J 5 bases, with 12 bases left between them. CDR3 amino acids: CASSLFSGQETQYF. In DNA, the CDR3 is TGCGCCAGCAGCTTGTTTAGTGGGCAGGAGACCCAGTACTTC.

This clone has a handful of counts. The V call is TRBV5-4, the J call TRBJ2-2; D ambiguous. The CDR3 extends over 14 amino acids. Trimming removed 1 base from V and 4 bases from J, with 8 bases in between. CDR1 and CDR2 from the germline V gene are SGHNT and YYREEE (reference sequence). This CDR3 is CASSLKERTGELFF. The CDR3 DNA sequence: TGTGCCAGCAGCTTGAAAGAACGCACCGGGGAGCTGTTTTTT.

This clone was seen only once. This sequence joins TRBV24-1 and TRBJ2-1; 10 bases fit TRBD2. V trimming: 2 bases; J trimming: 5 bases; junction bases outside the gene matches: 2. Germline loops: CDR1 KGHDR, CDR2 SFDVKD. This CDR3 contains 15 residues. The CDR3 DNA is TGTGCCACCAGTGATTGGACTAGCGGTAACAATGAGCAGTTCTTC. Its translation is CATSDWTSGNNEQFF.

The count of this clone is one. V usage is TRBV3-1 (or the pseudogene TRBV3-2) and J usage is TRBJ2-1, with 9 bases matching TRBD2. Trimming removed 4 bases from V and 6 bases from J; junction bases left unmatched: 4. CDR3 length: 14 amino acids. Germline V gene sequence: CDR1 LGHDT, CDR2 YNNKEL (reference sequence). CDR3 coding DNA: TGTGCCAGCAGCCCCGCGACTAGCGGCAATGAGCAGTTCTTC. The encoded protein is CASSPATSGNEQFF.

The chain couples TRBV19 to TRBJ2-1; 7 bases are shared with TRBD1. CDR3 size: 14 residues. Germline CDR1 LNHDA, CDR2 SQIVND (reference sequence). J gave up 7 bases and V 4 bases, and 7 bases lay outside the gene matches. The CDR3 DNA follows: TGTGCCAGTAGTACGGACAGGTCGGTGAATGAGCAGTTCTTC. This encodes CASSTDRSVNEQFF.

The chain is built from TRBV24-1 and TRBJ2-3; no firm D call. V was shortened by 8 bases and J by 1 base, with 9 bases between the two germline ends. The CDR3 is 13 amino acids. From germline, CDR1 is KGHDR and CDR2 SFDVKD. CDR3: CATTGWGTDTQYF. The CDR3 DNA follows: TGTGCCACCACCGGTTGGGGCACAGATACGCAGTATTTT.

The V gene is TRBV6-5, the J gene TRBJ2-7, with 7 bases that match TRBD1. The CDR3 has 13 residues. V lost 5 bases, J lost 3 bases, and 4 bases stayed unmatched. The V gene's germline CDR1 is MNHEY and CDR2 SVGAGI. The chain's CDR3 is CASSTGVVYEQYF. For the CDR3, the DNA is TGTGCCAGCAGTACAGGGGTCGTCTACGAGCAGTACTTC.

The CDR3, as DNA: TGTGCCAGCAGCCCCAGGCTGGGACAGGATAAATTGGAGCAGTACTTC. Its protein is CASSPRLGQDKLEQYF. The chain carries TRBV6-6 and TRBJ2-7; 8 nucleotides agree with TRBD1. The CDR3 runs to 16 residues. Trimming took 6 bases from V and 7 from J; bases not matched to a gene: 17. Per germline, CDR1 MNHNY and CDR2 SVGAGI (reference sequence).

This clone was counted only a few times. This CDR3 is also generated by other DNA sequences in the sample. The chain links TRBV30 to TRBJ1-2; D is ambiguous. Germline CDR1 and CDR2: GTSNPN and SVGIG (reference sequence). This CDR3 contains 11 residues. Trimming left V 4 bases short and J 4 bases short, with 7 bases between. The CDR3 coding sequence is TGTGCCTGGAAGGGCAGCTATGGCTACACCTTC. Its protein is CAWKGSYGYTF.

V and J are TRBV19 and TRBJ1-3; no clear D gene. The CDR3 totals 16 residues. Germline loops: CDR1 LNHDA, CDR2 SQIVND (reference sequence). The V end was cut by 3 bases, the J end by 0 bases, with 12 bases between. The CDR3 spells CASSIRGPSSGNTIYF. For the CDR3, the DNA is TGTGCCAGTAGTATTAGAGGCCCAAGCTCTGGAAACACCATATATTTT.

The chain employs TRBV28 and TRBJ1-4, with D perhaps matching TRBD1 (5 bases). Germline values: CDR1 MDHEN, CDR2 SYDVKM. Trimming removed 3 bases at V and 8 bases at J, with 16 bases between. This CDR3 region has 15 residues. CDR3 region: CASSFVAGFGEKLFF. The DNA of the CDR3 is TGTGCCAGCAGTTTTGTTGCAGGGTTCGGAGAAAAACTGTTTTTT.